These 10 T cell receptor beta chains share one sample of origin, sequenced in a study of regulatory T cells in long-lasting Graves disease. The TCR beta library used iRepertoire HTBI primers with Arm-PCR amplification of CDR3. TCRdb re-called the multiplex PCR reads with MiXCR, one entry per CDR3 protein. The sample holds around 500,000 distinct CDR3 sequences, 15% to 20% seen once. Time point described: newly diagnosed GD, antithyroid drugs for less than 3 months. From RNA extracted from PBMCs, the TCR library was made. Separately, the same data were catalogued under a study of T cells in Graves' hyperthyroidism and ophthalmopathy.

This specimen consisted of peripheral blood mononuclear cells (PBMCs), obtained at new diagnosis, from a patient treated with antithyroid drugs. Receptors originate from a woman aged 40-60 years with Graves disease.

The chain employs TRBV3-1 and TRBJ2-1; 7 bases are shared with TRBD2. This CDR3 contains 18 residues. V trimming: 1 base; J trimming: 9 bases; junction bases outside the gene matches: 18. Germline-derived CDR1 and CDR2 are LGHDT and YNNKEL (reference sequence). CDR3 nucleotides: TGTGCCAGCAGCCAAGGTGGAGGGATTTTACTAGCGAGGGCTGAGCAGTTCTTC. This codes for CASSQGGGILLARAEQFF.

This clonotype was seen more than once but under ten times. The CDR3 loop is CASKSGTDRPYEQYF. The CDR3 region has the DNA TGTGCCAGCAAGTCGGGCACGGACAGGCCCTACGAGCAGTACTTC. This chain links TRBV25-1 with TRBJ2-7, with TRBD1 matching over 7 bases. CDR1 MGHDK and CDR2 SYGVNS come from the germline V gene. V dropped 7 bases and J dropped 2; count of bases not matched to a gene: 11. CDR3 length equals 15 residues.

This clonotype was seen at least ten times. V usage is TRBV7-8 and J usage is TRBJ2-7, with D possibly being TRBD2 (6 bases). Trimming cost V 1 base and J 4 bases, with 14 bases left between them. Germline CDR1 is SGHVS and CDR2 is FQNEAQ. The CDR3 length is 15 residues. The CDR3 region has the DNA TGTGCCAGCAGCTTAGGGCAGATGGGGGGTTACGAGCAGTACTTC. Translation gives CASSLGQMGGYEQYF.

The chain joins TRBV6-1 to TRBJ2-7; 10 bases map to TRBD1. This CDR3 spans 12 amino acids. CDR1 is MNHNS and CDR2 is SASEGT in the germline V gene. The trim removed 10 bases at V and 3 bases at J, leaving 3 bases unmatched. The CDR3 DNA is TGTGCCATGGGGGACAGGGGCTACGAGCAGTACTTC. This translates into CAMGDRGYEQYF.

The V gene is TRBV12-5, the J gene TRBJ2-2, with D possibly being TRBD1 (5 bases). The V and J ends lost 1 base and 7 bases respectively, with 10 bases between them. The length of the CDR3 is 14 residues. CDR1 is LGHNT, CDR2 FRNRAP, per germline. The CDR3 DNA reads TGTGCTAGTGGTTTGGACAGGATAAACGGGGAGCTGTTTTTT. Amino acid sequence: CASGLDRINGELFF.

The table lists this clonotype with a few counts. The CDR3 is CATSAATVTFGGYTF. In nucleotides, the CDR3 is TGTGCCACCAGTGCGGCGACAGTTACGTTTGGGGGCTACACCTTC. The V call is TRBV24-1, the J call TRBJ1-2; D possibly corresponds to TRBD1 (5 bases). Germline V gene data show CDR1 as KGHDR and CDR2 as SFDVKD. This CDR3 spans 15 amino acids. Trimming pared 5 bases from V and 8 bases from J, leaving 20 bases between.

This clonotype was observed a handful of times. The J gene is TRBJ2-7, the V gene TRBV6-1, with a weak D call TRBD2 (5 bases). V dropped 4 bases and J dropped 0 bases, with 13 bases sitting between them. This CDR3 comprises 15 residues. CDR1 MNHNS and CDR2 SASEGT come from the germline V gene. Written as DNA, the CDR3 is TGTGCCAGCAGTGTCCGGGGAGAGGACTCCTACGAGCAGTACTTC. This codes for CASSVRGEDSYEQYF.

Ten or more counts support this clonotype. The V call is TRBV28, the J call TRBJ1-1; D unclear. Germline-derived CDR1 and CDR2 are MDHEN and SYDVKM. Trimming shortened V by 6 bases and J by 0 bases, and 8 bases separated the two germline ends. The CDR3 extends over 13 amino acids. The CDR3 here is CASSQDLNTEAFF. In DNA, the CDR3 is TGTGCCAGCAGCCAAGATCTGAACACTGAAGCTTTCTTT.

As concerns this clonotype: A much larger clone is a single base away; this may be a read error. The chain carries TRBV12-3 or TRBV12-4 and TRBJ2-3; D tentatively fits TRBD1 or TRBD2 (5 bases each). The J call is uncertain, as TRBJ2-7 better fits the DNA end. CDR3 length: 14 residues. CDR3 residues: CASSSVAGTYKQYF. The CDR3 bases are TGTGCCAGCAGTTCGGTTGCAGGGACCTACAAGCAGTACTTC.

This rearrangement joins TRBV5-5 to TRBJ2-3, with a weak D call TRBD1 (5 bases). Germline CDR1 is SGHKS and CDR2 is YYEKEE (reference sequence). Trimming stripped 0 bases from V and 6 bases from J, with 14 bases between. The CDR3 has 15 residues. In nucleotides, the CDR3 is TGTGCCAGCAGCTTGGCCAGCAGGGTTGCCGATACGCAGTATTTT. It is translated as CASSLASRVADTQYF. Full variable domain (outside the CDR3, taken from reference TRBV5-5 and TRBJ2-3): DAGVTQSPTHLIKTRGQQVTLRCSPISGHKSVSWYQQVLGQGPQFIFQYYEKEERGRGNFPDRFSARQFPNYSSELNVNALLLGDSALYLCASSLASRVADTQYFGPGTRLTVL.